This T cell receptor (beta chain) was identified in a study of T-cell reconstitution after alpha-beta-depleted transplantation in children. Remarks on this clonotype: Its antigen is not identified.

TCRbeta library preparation incorporated unique molecular identifiers. One entry per CDR3 protein, called by TCRdb with MiXCR from the PCR reads. The table includes around 490,000 distinct CDR3 sequences, roughly an eighth detected once. The CDR3 is 18 amino acids. CDR1 is SGHNT and CDR2 is YYREEE in the germline V gene (reference sequence). J lost 7 bases, V lost 2 bases, and 15 bases had no gene match. The study's findings and limits: Once a year had passed after transplant, T-cell counts and diversity came mostly from newly produced T cells. At day 60, the high TCRbeta diversity found in some patients originated from recipient T cells and thymic progenitors that had survived. About two months after transplant, alpha-beta T cells reportedly came from several hundred expanded graft clones.

The starting material was PBMCs, mostly from graft donor cells, obtained 180 days after TCRalphabeta/CD19-depleted stem cell transplant. The chain combines TRBV5-4 with TRBJ2-1, with 10 bases lining up with TRBD2. The sequence came from a female patient between 2 and 15 years old who had a stem cell transplant for aplastic anemia, so the T cells may come from the graft donor. CDR3 nucleotides: TGTGCCAGCAGCTTTGGGCTAACCGGGACTAGCGACCCAAATGAGCAGTTCTTC. As protein: CASSFGLTGTSDPNEQFF.